Listed below are T cell receptor beta chains from one sample, sequenced in a study of blood T cell repertoires in COVID-19. The method was immunoSEQ multiplex PCR; TCRdb's version includes in-frame clones alone and lacks a portion of them. The sample contains around 190,000 clones, roughly four fifths of which appear only once. What was sequenced was peripheral blood. The receptors were sampled from a middle-aged woman with COVID-19, enrolled during active disease. CDR3s include the opening cysteine and the closing phenylalanine or tryptophan. A D gene is named only where the DNA matches it firmly. Where a row states a size, it is once, few, many or the class of an expanded clone; other rows omit it.

V	size	D	length	J	CDR3	DNA
TRBV6-2/TRBV6-3	NA	NA	14	TRBJ1-1	CASSQGYMNTEAFF	TGTGCCAGCAGTCAGGGTTACATGAACACTGAAGCTTTCTTT
TRBV3-1/TRBV3-2	few	NA	14	TRBJ2-2	CASRPTITAGELFF	TGTGCCAGCAGACCGACTATAACCGCCGGGGAGCTGTTTTTT
TRBV7-3	NA	TRBD2	13	TRBJ2-1	CASSPTSVNEQFF	TGTGCCAGCAGCCCAACTAGCGTGAATGAGCAGTTCTTC
TRBV5-3	few	TRBD1	17	TRBJ2-1	CAIKNGPGTGEYNEQFF	TGTGCCATCAAAAATGGACCCGGGACAGGGGAGTACAATGAGCAGTTCTTC
TRBV29-1	NA	TRBD2	14	TRBJ2-1	CSVDAPSGYNEQFF	TGCAGCGTTGACGCGCCTAGCGGTTACAATGAGCAGTTCTTC
TRBV5-4	NA	NA	13	TRBJ2-7	CASSLAHSYEQYF	TGTGCCAGCAGCTTGGCCCACTCCTACGAGCAGTACTTC
TRBV7-9	NA	TRBD1	16	TRBJ1-2	CASSAALQGAVHGYTF	TGTGCCAGCAGCGCCGCACTACAGGGGGCTGTACATGGCTACACCTTC
TRBV3-1/TRBV3-2	NA	TRBD1	14	TRBJ1-5	CASSHGQGTQPQHF	TGTGCCAGCAGCCATGGACAGGGCACTCAGCCCCAGCATTTT
TRBV6-5	NA	NA	14	TRBJ1-1	CASTYREGNTEAFF	TGTGCCAGCACCTACCGGGAAGGAAACACTGAAGCTTTCTTT
TRBV7-3	NA	TRBD2	18	TRBJ2-2	CASSLLGLAKSNTGELFF	TGTGCCAGCAGCTTATTGGGACTAGCAAAATCGAACACCGGGGAGCTGTTTTTT
TRBV15	NA	NA	14	TRBJ2-3	CATTVDRSTDTQYF	TGTGCCACCACCGTCGACAGGTCCACAGATACGCAGTATTTT
TRBV19	NA	TRBD1	16	TRBJ1-5	CASSSIVKGANQPQHF	TGTGCCAGTAGTAGCATTGTGAAGGGGGCAAATCAGCCCCAGCATTTT
TRBV12-3/TRBV12-4	NA	NA	12	TRBJ2-2	CAQGSDTGELFF	TGTGCCCAGGGATCGGACACCGGGGAGCTGTTTTTT
TRBV19	NA	TRBD2	13	TRBJ2-1	CASSISGLGEQFF	TGTGCCAGTAGTATTAGCGGGCTAGGTGAGCAGTTCTTC
TRBV27	NA	NA	15	TRBJ1-1	CASSWSVGRWTEAFF	TGTGCCAGCAGTTGGTCGGTGGGGCGGTGGACTGAAGCTTTCTTT
TRBV2	NA	NA	16	TRBJ2-5	CASSFRGATRQETQYF	TGTGCCAGCAGCTTCAGGGGGGCAACCCGACAAGAGACCCAGTACTTC
TRBV11-3	NA	TRBD2	14	TRBJ2-5	CASSLVAGAETQYF	TGTGCCAGCAGCTTAGTAGCGGGGGCAGAGACCCAGTACTTC